These 10 T cell receptor beta chains came from one sample sequenced in a study of cytomegalovirus exposure and HLA in healthy donors. The assay was immunoSEQ multiplex PCR, and TCRdb's table has in-frame clones only and misses some. This repertoire shows roughly 52,000 clones, roughly 90% found once; its top ten account for just over 3%. The sample taken for sequencing was PBMCs. The receptors derive from a man younger than 35 in good health and CMV-seronegative.

This clone was observed a single time. The rearrangement uses TRBV6-1 and TRBJ2-3; possible D gene TRBD1, 6 bases. V shed 3 bases and J shed 3 bases, with 10 bases lying between them. Per germline, CDR1 MNHNS and CDR2 SASEGT. The CDR3 is 14 residues long. CDR3 in DNA: TGTGCCAGCAGTGACAGGGGTCTGACAGATACGCAGTATTTT. Translation: CASSDRGLTDTQYF.

The chain is built from TRBV5-4 and TRBJ2-1; 9 nucleotides align to TRBD1. V was pared by 4 bases and J by 4 bases, with 6 bases of the junction left unmatched. The germline V gene has CDR1 SGHNT and CDR2 YYREEE (reference sequence). The CDR3 consists of 15 residues. CDR3 sequence: CASSPRDREYNEQFF. The CDR3 DNA follows: TGTGCCAGCAGCCCCCGGGACAGGGAATACAATGAGCAGTTCTTC.

For this clone: One end of the junction does not line up with germline, which may come from a read error. The genes are TRBV2 and TRBJ2-1; TRBD1 agrees at 7 bases. There are 17 residues in the CDR3. Germline CDR1 is SNHLY and CDR2 is FYNNEI. The CDR3 coding sequence is TGTGCCAGCAGTCCCCGGGACGGACAGGCCTCCTCCAATGAGCAGTTCTTC. Residues: CASSPRDGQASSNEQFF.

This clone was seen a single time. The genes are TRBV6-4 and TRBJ1-1; 9 positions match TRBD1. Germline-derived CDR1 and CDR2 are MRHNA and SNTAGT. This CDR3 contains 19 residues. With V trimmed by 7 bases and J by 3 bases, 21 bases remained unmatched. In DNA form, the CDR3 reads TGTGCCAGCACCGAAACGATACCGGGACAGGGACACCACGACACTGAAGCTTTCTTT. It translates to CASTETIPGQGHHDTEAFF.

The chain uses TRBV5-1 and TRBJ2-1; 9 positions match TRBD2. This CDR3 comprises 14 residues. Losses at the gene ends were 4 bases for V and 10 bases for J; bases not matched to a gene: 9. Looked up from germline, CDR1 is SGHRS and CDR2 is YFSETQ. CDR3 sequence: CASSPGLAALEQFF. CDR3 nucleotide sequence: TGCGCCAGCAGCCCGGGACTAGCCGCATTGGAGCAGTTCTTC. Full variable domain (outside the CDR3, taken from reference TRBV5-1 and TRBJ2-1): KAGVTQTPRYLIKTRGQQVTLSCSPISGHRSVSWYQQTPGQGLQFLFEYFSETQRNKGNFPGRFSGRQFSNSRSEMNVSTLELGDSALYLCASSPGLAALEQFFGPGTRLTVL.

CDR3 residues: CASRSDETQYF. CDR3 in DNA: TGTGCCAGCAGGAGCGATGAGACCCAGTACTTC. This chain links TRBV7-9 with TRBJ2-5; D call uncertain. Germline V gene lookup returns CDR1 SEHNR and CDR2 FQNEAQ (reference sequence). Between the trimmed V and J ends, which lost 6 bases and 5 bases, there was a span of 7 bases. The CDR3 has 11 residues.

The chain uses TRBV7-9 and TRBJ2-7; D ambiguous. Germline V gene data show CDR1 as SEHNR and CDR2 as FQNEAQ (reference sequence). The V gene lost 5 bases and the J gene lost 9 bases, with 23 bases spanning the gap. The CDR3 length is 15 residues. The CDR3 nucleotides read TGTGCCAGCAGCCTAATGGCTAGTGAGTCATCTGTGCAGTACTTC. This translates into CASSLMASESSVQYF.

The rearrangement uses TRBV29-1 and TRBJ2-7; D perhaps matches TRBD2 (5 bases). V lost 4 bases and J lost 0, with 7 bases in between. Germline V lookup: CDR1 SQVTM, CDR2 ANQGSEA. This CDR3 is built from 12 residues. The chain's CDR3 is CSVGRSSYEQYF. The CDR3 DNA reads as TGCAGCGTTGGGAGGAGCTCCTACGAGCAGTACTTC.

V and J are TRBV6-1 and TRBJ1-3; D is ambiguous. The CDR3 contains 16 residues. Germline assignment: CDR1 MNHNS and CDR2 SASEGT. V was clipped by 4 bases and J by 0 bases, with 13 bases between them. CDR3 in DNA: TGTGCCAGCAGTGGGAGGAAAGGAATCTCTGGAAACACCATATATTTT. Its translation: CASSGRKGISGNTIYF.

The chain links TRBV11-3 to TRBJ2-1; maybe TRBD2 (5 bases). CDR1 SGHNT and CDR2 YENEEA come from the germline V gene. The ends were cut back, 5 bases at V and 11 bases at J, with 16 bases in the middle. The CDR3 is 13 residues long. CDR3 coding DNA: TGTGCCAGCAGCCCAGGTGGGCGGGCAAAGCAGTTCTTC. It is translated as CASSPGGRAKQFF. The full variable domain, rest sourced from reference TRBV11-3 and TRBJ2-1, is EAGVVQSPRYKIIEKKQPVAFWCNPISGHNTLYWYLQNLGQGPELLIRYENEEAVDDSQLPKDRFSAERLKGVDSTLKIQPAELGDSAVYLCASSPGGRAKQFFGPGTRLTVL.